This T cell receptor beta chain was documented in a study of blood T cells in healthy people across ages. A second about 6 to 12 cycle PCR used barcoded and J-beta primers. Paired-end reads containing CDR3 totaled no fewer than 2.5 million for each sample. Using its own MiXCR run on the 5' RACE reads, TCRdb lists one record per CDR3 protein. The sample shows fewer than 900,000 distinct CDR3 sequences, roughly two fifths of them seen only once. Study-wide results and limits: The study found TCR beta diversity correlated strongly with naive T cell percentage. Per million T cells, TCR beta diversity dropped about linearly as age rose.

This clonotype has more than one count but fewer than ten. Antigen unknown. V trimming: 5 bases; J trimming: 5 bases; junction bases outside the gene matches: 14. From germline, CDR1 is DFQATT and CDR2 SNEGSKA (reference sequence). CDR3 size: 15 residues. The TCR originated in an older woman in good health. The sequencing input was blood. The V and J genes are TRBV20-1 and TRBJ2-5, with TRBD1 matching 7 bases. CDR3 protein: CSAEQGMSAGETQYF. The CDR3 DNA sequence: TGCAGTGCTGAACAGGGGATGTCGGCAGGGGAGACCCAGTACTTC.